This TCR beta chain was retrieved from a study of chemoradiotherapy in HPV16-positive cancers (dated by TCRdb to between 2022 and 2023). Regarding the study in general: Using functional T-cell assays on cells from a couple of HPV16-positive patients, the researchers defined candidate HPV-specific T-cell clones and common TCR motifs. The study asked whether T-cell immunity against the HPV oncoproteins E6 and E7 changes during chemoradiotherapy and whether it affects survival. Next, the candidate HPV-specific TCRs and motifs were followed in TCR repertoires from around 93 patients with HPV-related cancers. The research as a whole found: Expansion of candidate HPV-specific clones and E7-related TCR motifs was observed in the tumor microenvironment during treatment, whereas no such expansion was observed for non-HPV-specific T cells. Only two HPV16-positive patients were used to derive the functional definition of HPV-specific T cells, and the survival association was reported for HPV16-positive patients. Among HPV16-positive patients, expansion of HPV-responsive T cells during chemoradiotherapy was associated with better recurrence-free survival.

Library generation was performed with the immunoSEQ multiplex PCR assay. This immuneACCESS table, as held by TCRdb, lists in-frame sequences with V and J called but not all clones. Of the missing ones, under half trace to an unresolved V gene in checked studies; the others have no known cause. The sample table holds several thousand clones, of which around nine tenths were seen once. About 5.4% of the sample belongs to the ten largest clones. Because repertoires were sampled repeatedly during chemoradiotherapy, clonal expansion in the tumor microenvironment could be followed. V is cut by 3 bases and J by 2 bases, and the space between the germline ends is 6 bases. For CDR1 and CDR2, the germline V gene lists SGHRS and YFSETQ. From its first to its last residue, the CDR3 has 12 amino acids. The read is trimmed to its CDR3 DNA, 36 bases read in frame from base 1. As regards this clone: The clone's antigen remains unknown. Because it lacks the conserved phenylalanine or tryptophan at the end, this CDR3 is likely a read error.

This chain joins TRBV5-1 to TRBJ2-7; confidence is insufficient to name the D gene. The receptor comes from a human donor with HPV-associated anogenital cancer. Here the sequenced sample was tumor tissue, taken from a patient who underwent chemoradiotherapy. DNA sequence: TGCGCCAGCAGCTCTGAAGCCTACGAGCAGTACCTC. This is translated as CASSSEAYEQYL.